The subject of this entry is one TCR beta chain. The repertoire was sequenced with immunoSEQ multiplex PCR; TCRdb's copy has only in-frame clones and lacks some. The data show about 120,000 clones, over 75% seen once. This sample is part of a study of T cell responses to AZD1222 COVID-19 vaccine. This TCR was recovered from an adult who received the MenACWY meningococcal vaccine as a control. The specimen comprised peripheral blood, sampled 28 days after the second dose of the MenACWY control vaccine.

The CDR3 nucleotides read TGTGCCACCCCCCCAGACAGGCTGAACACCGGGGAGCTGTTTTTT. As protein: CATPPDRLNTGELFF. V usage is TRBV7-8 and J usage is TRBJ2-2; possible D gene TRBD1, 6 bases. V was pared by 10 bases and J by 1 base, with 16 bases between. The germline CDR1 and CDR2 sequences are SGHVS and FQNEAQ. The CDR3 extends over 15 amino acids.